This T cell receptor beta chain came from a study of T cell changes during pregnancy in multiple sclerosis (dated by TCRdb to about 2019). Study-level background: Changes in the T cell repertoire over the course of pregnancy were examined in this study in women with multiple sclerosis.

From the germline V gene, CDR1 is MNHEY and CDR2 is SVGAGI. Trimmed from V: 11 bases; trimmed from J: 4 bases; junction bases lacking a gene match: 15. From its cysteine to its phenylalanine, the CDR3 spans 15 amino acids. The DNA shown is the 45-base CDR3, in frame from base 1. Library creation used the immunoSEQ multiplex PCR assay. Imported from immuneACCESS, the table was reduced by TCRdb to in-frame sequences with V and J called. These copies leave out some clones; in studies compared against another copy, an unresolved V gene accounts for under half, and the cause of the remainder is not known. The sample profile shows tens of thousands of clones; about nine tenths of them were found once. The ten largest account for around 0.58% of the sample. On this clone itself: Its antigen remains undetermined. No base quality values were provided; no much bigger clone lies one nucleotide off.

This receptor was identified in a female donor with multiple sclerosis, enrolled in a pregnancy study. The chain is made from TRBV6-5 and TRBJ1-2; TRBD1 lines up with 8 middle nucleotides. Specimen: CD4+ T cells from peripheral blood mononuclear cells, collected in the first trimester of pregnancy. The DNA sequence follows: TGTGCCGCCGGGACAGGACAATTAAGAACCTATGGCTACACCTTC. Its protein reads: CAAGTGQLRTYGYTF.